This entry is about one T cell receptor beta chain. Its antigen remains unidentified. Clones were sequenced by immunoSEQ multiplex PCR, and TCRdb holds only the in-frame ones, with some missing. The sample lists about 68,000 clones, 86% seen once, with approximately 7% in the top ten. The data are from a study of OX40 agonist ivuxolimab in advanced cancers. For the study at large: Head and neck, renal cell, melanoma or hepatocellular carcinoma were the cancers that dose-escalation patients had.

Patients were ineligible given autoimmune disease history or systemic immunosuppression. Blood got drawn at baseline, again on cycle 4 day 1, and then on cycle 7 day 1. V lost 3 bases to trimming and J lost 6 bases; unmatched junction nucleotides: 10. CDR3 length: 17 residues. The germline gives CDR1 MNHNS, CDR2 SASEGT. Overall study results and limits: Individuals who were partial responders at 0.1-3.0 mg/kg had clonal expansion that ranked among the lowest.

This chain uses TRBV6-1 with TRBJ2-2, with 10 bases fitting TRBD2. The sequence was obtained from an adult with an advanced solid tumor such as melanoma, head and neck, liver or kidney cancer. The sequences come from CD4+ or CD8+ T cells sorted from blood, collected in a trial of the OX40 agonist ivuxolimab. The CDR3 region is CASSDPPLAGWAGELFF. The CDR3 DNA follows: TGTGCCAGCAGTGACCCCCCACTAGCGGGGTGGGCCGGGGAGCTGTTTTTT.